The 11 T cell receptor beta chains listed next were all sequenced from one sample in a study of OX40 agonist ivuxolimab in advanced cancers. This table comes from immunoSEQ multiplex PCR, and its TCRdb copy is limited to in-frame clones, with some not included. The sample has about 1,900 clones, about 80% seen once; the top ten hold over 30%. The sequenced sample was CD4+ or CD8+ T cells sorted from blood, obtained in a trial of the OX40 agonist ivuxolimab. All receptors derive from an adult with an advanced solid tumor such as melanoma, head and neck, liver or kidney cancer.

Relative to its sample, this clone is large. Other DNA sequences of this sample code for an identical CDR3. The rearrangement uses TRBV2 and TRBJ2-7; 10 bases agree with TRBD2. V trimming: 1 base; J trimming: 0 bases; junction bases outside the gene matches: 3. The CDR3 loop spans 16 amino acids. From germline, CDR1 is SNHLY and CDR2 FYNNEI. CDR3: CASSEGTSGFSYEQYF. DNA of the CDR3: TGTGCCAGCAGTGAAGGGACTAGCGGTTTCTCCTACGAGCAGTACTTC. Combining the CDR3 with reference TRBV2 and TRBJ2-7 gives the whole variable domain EPEVTQTPSHQVTQMGQEVILRCVPISNHLYFYWYRQILGQKVEFLVSFYNNEISEKSEIFDDQFSVERPDGSNFTLKIRSTKLEDSAMYFCASSEGTSGFSYEQYFGPGTRLTVT.

The chain links TRBV4-1 to TRBJ2-7, with 8 bases matching TRBD2. The V segment lost 4 bases and the J segment 5 bases; nucleotides outside the gene matches: 10. CDR1 is MGHRA, CDR2 YSYEKL, per germline. The CDR3 runs to 15 residues. The CDR3 sequence: CASSREGAGADEQYF. The CDR3 DNA is TGCGCCAGCAGCCGAGAGGGAGCGGGGGCGGACGAGCAGTACTTC.

This clone has just one count. V and J are TRBV28 and TRBJ1-1, with TRBD1 matching 10 bases. CDR3 length: 15 residues. The ends lost 10 bases at V and 1 base at J; junction bases unmatched: 9. The germline V gene has CDR1 MDHEN and CDR2 SYDVKM. CDR3 region: CAIDDRGRKNTEAFF. The CDR3 region has the DNA TGTGCCATCGACGACAGGGGGCGCAAGAACACTGAAGCTTTCTTT.

The chain employs TRBV2 and TRBJ1-5, with D possibly being TRBD1 (6 bases). Trimming stripped 4 bases from V and 8 bases from J, with 21 bases between. Germline V CDR1 and CDR2: SNHLY, FYNNEI. The CDR3 has 16 amino acids. CDR3 DNA: TGTGCCAGCAGTGTCGGCTCGGGGCCCAAGGGGGAGCCCCAGCATTTT. Translation gives CASSVGSGPKGEPQHF.

The rearrangement links TRBV30 to TRBJ2-1, with 8 bases aligning to TRBD1. V gave up 3 bases and J gave up 7 bases; unmatched junction bases: 11. CDR3 length: 15 residues. The V gene's germline CDR1 is GTSNPN and CDR2 SVGIG (reference sequence). CDR3 in amino acids: CAWRAAGQEANEQFF. The DNA for the CDR3 is TGTGCCTGGAGAGCTGCGGGACAGGAAGCTAATGAGCAGTTCTTC.

This chain links TRBV28 with TRBJ1-5; D is uncertain. Germline loops: CDR1 MDHEN, CDR2 SYDVKM. CDR3 size: 13 residues. V was shortened by 7 bases and J by 0 bases, with 7 bases between the two germline ends. The CDR3 spells CASNQYSNQPQHF. CDR3 nucleotides: TGTGCCAGCAATCAATATAGCAATCAGCCCCAGCATTTT.

V usage is TRBV7-3 and J usage is TRBJ2-1, with a tentative D call TRBD2 (5 bases). The CDR3 runs to 15 residues. V was shortened by 4 bases and J by 2 bases, with 12 bases between the two germline ends. Per germline, CDR1 SGHTA and CDR2 FQGTGA. Written as DNA, the CDR3 is TGTGCCAGCAGCTCATTCCCCGGGGCCTACAATGAGCAGTTCTTC. Translating it yields CASSSFPGAYNEQFF. The entire variable domain, with the rest obtained from reference TRBV7-3 and TRBJ2-1, is as follows: GAGVSQTPSNKVTEKGKYVELRCDPISGHTALYWYRQSLGQGPEFLIYFQGTGAADDSGLPNDRFFAVRPEGSVSTLKIQRTERGDSAVYLCASSSFPGAYNEQFFGPGTRLTVL.

The count of this clone is one. The J gene is TRBJ1-4, the V gene TRBV7-9, with a weak D call TRBD1 (5 bases). CDR1 and CDR2 (germline): SEHNR, FQNEAQ (reference sequence). V was trimmed by 3 bases and J by 3 bases, leaving 17 bases between them. This CDR3 region has 17 residues. CDR3: CASSFEGLGGANEKLFF. In DNA, the CDR3 is TGTGCCAGCAGCTTTGAGGGCCTCGGAGGGGCTAATGAAAAACTGTTTTTT.

The V gene is TRBV6-1, the J gene TRBJ2-3, with 8 bases identical to TRBD2. The CDR3 extends over 14 amino acids. V dropped 7 bases and J dropped 3; count of bases not matched to a gene: 6. CDR1 and CDR2 (germline): MNHNS, SASEGT. The CDR3 DNA reads TGTGCCAGCAAGGGACTAGGAGAGACAGATACGCAGTATTTT. Translated: CASKGLGETDTQYF.

Only a few counts were recorded for this clone. The chain uses TRBV6-1 and TRBJ2-7; TRBD2 aligns across 9 bases. V lost 6 bases to trimming and J lost 3 bases; unmatched junction nucleotides: 9. Germline CDR1 and CDR2: MNHNS and SASEGT. The CDR3 sequence is 15 residues long. CDR3 sequence reads: CASSAGTSFLYEQYF. The CDR3 coding sequence is TGTGCCAGCAGCGCCGGGACTAGCTTTCTCTACGAGCAGTACTTC.

V gene TRBV12-5 combines with J gene TRBJ1-1; no clear D gene. The CDR3 runs 13 residues. Germline-derived CDR1 and CDR2 are LGHNT and FRNRAP. With 6 bases removed from V and 5 bases from J, the gap between germline ends came to 13 bases. The CDR3 reads CASGLGQGTEAFF. As DNA, the CDR3 is TGTGCTAGTGGCCTGGGCCAAGGGACTGAAGCTTTCTTT.